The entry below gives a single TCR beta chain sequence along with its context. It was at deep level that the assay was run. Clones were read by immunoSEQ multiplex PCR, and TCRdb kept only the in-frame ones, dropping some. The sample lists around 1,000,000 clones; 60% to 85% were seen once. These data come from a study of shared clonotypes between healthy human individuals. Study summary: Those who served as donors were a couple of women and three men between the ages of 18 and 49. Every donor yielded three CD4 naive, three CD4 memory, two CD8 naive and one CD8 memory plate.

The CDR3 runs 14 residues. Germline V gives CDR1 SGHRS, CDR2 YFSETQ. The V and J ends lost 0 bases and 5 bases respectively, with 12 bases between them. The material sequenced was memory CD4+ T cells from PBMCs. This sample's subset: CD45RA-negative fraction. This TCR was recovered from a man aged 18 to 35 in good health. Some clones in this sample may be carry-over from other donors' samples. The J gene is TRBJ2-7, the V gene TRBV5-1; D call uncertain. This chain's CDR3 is CASSLGSLDHEQYF. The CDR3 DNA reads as TGCGCCAGCAGCTTGGGAAGTTTGGATCACGAGCAGTACTTC.